The clone carrying this TCR beta chain came up a few times. These data come from a study of T cells in Graves' hyperthyroidism and ophthalmopathy. TCR beta CDR3 region amplification was performed from RNA transcripts. First-round RT-PCR targeting the TCR CDR3 was performed with the HTBI primer set. TCRdb re-called the multiplex PCR reads through MiXCR, storing one row per CDR3 protein. The data contain about 300,000 distinct CDR3 sequences, 15% to 20% of them seen just once; the ten biggest clones take up under 40%. In germline, CDR1 is MNHEY, CDR2 SMNVEV (reference sequence). The CDR3 spans 17 residues. Trimming cost V 6 bases and J 6 bases, with 24 bases left between them.

The source of this sequence is a man aged 50-60 years with Graves' ophthalmopathy. Sequenced sample: blood. This chain uses TRBV27 with TRBJ2-1; TRBD1 might be the D (6 bases). CDR3 loop: CASRNPVDYRVPNEQFF. Here the CDR3 DNA reads TGTGCCAGCAGAAACCCCGTAGATTACAGGGTACCCAATGAGCAGTTCTTC.